This TCR beta chain was documented in a study of T cells in Graves' hyperthyroidism and ophthalmopathy (dated by TCRdb to between 2018 and 2021). For the wider study: Peripheral blood was sampled at the time of initial diagnosis, prior to any treatment. TCR V-J signatures able to tell the groups apart were searched for in a discovery cohort of 90 to 100 patients, of whom around 43 had Graves' ophthalmopathy and roughly 58 had stable Graves' hyperthyroidism. Prospective prediction of ophthalmopathy was tested in an independent validation cohort consisting of under 20 hyperthyroidism patients and 15 or so patients who later progressed to ophthalmopathy. The roughly 91 discovery patients were randomly divided into training and test sets at a 7:3 ratio. Thyroid tissue and blood T-cell repertoires from several Graves' hyperthyroidism patients were also compared in the study. Once sampling was done, hyperthyroidism patients were given methimazole at a starting dose of 30 mg daily, whereas ophthalmopathy patients were given high-dose intravenous methylprednisolone. According to the paper, TCR Vbeta CDR3 sequencing was carried out on 135 peripheral blood samples, which came from over 40 ophthalmopathy, 75 or so hyperthyroidism and about 17 progressor patients.

Broad study findings and their caveats: Sample size was not statistically predetermined, and blinding of investigators to group allocation was not performed. Most expanded thyroid clonotypes (frequency above 0.001) were also detected in blood, suggesting blood repertoires may reflect thyroid immune responses. In validation, progression to ophthalmopathy was predicted by the model with 70.59% sensitivity and 72% to 85% specificity, a median of approximately 6.5 months before onset. A 13 V-J signature model separated ophthalmopathy from stable hyperthyroidism, with about 90% sensitivity and about 81% specificity in cross-validation and 80%/75% in testing.

The TCR beta CDR3 regions were amplified from RNA transcripts. A first-round RT-PCR of the TCR CDR3 used the HTBI primer set with the Qiagen OneStep RT-PCR kit. Libraries were constructed in a second round of multiplex PCR, after which size selection and purification were performed. Paired-end sequencing of the libraries was performed with 100 bp reads on an Illumina HiSeq2000. Processing in the source paper ran as follows. SOAPnuke was used to process the raw data, throwing out any read that contained adapters or uncalled bases, had a mean Phred below 15, or lacked an exact constant-primer or identifier match. COPE v1.2.5 was used to merge the high-quality paired reads, and each unique nucleotide sequence was defined as a clonotype. Clonotypes were aligned to IMGT TRBV, TRBD and TRBJ reference segments using MiTCR v1.1. The analysis included only V-J combinations with a frequency above 0.0001, which together covered 99% to 99.2% of the repertoires. The TCS score was defined as the ratio of F50 (clonal expansion) to E x V (chaos), calculated using BLOSUM62-based TCRdist between CDR3 peptides within each V-J. Welch's t-statistics and random forest reduced roughly 530 V-J features to 10 to 15, which were used in a naive Bayes classifier (R e1071). Clones were called with MiXCR by TCRdb after fastp trimmed the public reads at Q25, and only in-frame beta chains were retained. Identical CDR3 protein sequences are pooled into one entry, listed with their most common genes and DNA. TCRdb assigned the V and J calls; the authors' analysis was not used. Across this sample there are about 300,000 distinct CDR3 sequences, with about an eighth seen only once. The ten biggest clones cover almost 8% of the sample.

As to this clonotype: Its antigen remains undetermined. A much larger clone sits a single nucleotide away, making a read error possible.

Hyperthyroidism patients were newly diagnosed, had a disease duration of under 2 months, and were aged 18 to 65 years. The study excluded patients with uncontrolled infections, other autoimmune diseases, pregnancy or lactation. Diagnoses were established on the basis of clinical symptoms, serum thyroxine and TRAb, thyroid ultrasound, and orbital computed tomography. Blood from progressor patients was drawn when they were first diagnosed with hyperthyroidism, before any ophthalmopathy symptoms appeared. Ficoll-Paque density gradient centrifugation was used to isolate PBMCs from approximately 11 ml of fresh peripheral blood. Progressor patients were initially diagnosed with Graves' hyperthyroidism and developed ophthalmopathy during follow-up. Trizol reagent was used to extract total RNA, and RNA quality was then checked on an Agilent 2100 Bioanalyzer. The sequence came from a woman in her thirties with Graves' hyperthyroidism that later progressed to Graves' ophthalmopathy. Material: blood.

CDR3 protein: CASSSRDGSTGELFF. The nucleotide sequence is given as TGCGCCAGCAGCTCCCGGGACGGTAGCACCGGGGAGCTGTTTTTT. The rearranged chain carries TRBV5-1 and TRBJ2-2; the D region may be TRBD1 or TRBD2, each matching 5 bases equally. The CDR3 sequence holds 15 residues, the cysteine and phenylalanine included. The read is trimmed to its CDR3 DNA, 45 bases read in frame from base 1. For CDR1 and CDR2, the germline V gene lists SGHRS and YFSETQ. V and J are truncated by 3 bases and 4 bases respectively, leaving an intervening sequence of 13 bases.